The TCR beta chain described here comes from a study of precursors of human CD4 cytotoxic T cells (dated by TCRdb to the late 2010s). Some background on the complete study: CD4+ memory subsets from approximately 15 donors in total were covered by the bulk TCR-seq analysis. TCR-seq analysis of more than 13 donors yielded TCRalpha and TCRbeta chain sequences (table S7). Results and caveats for the whole study, not just this receptor: A larger fraction of IL-7Rhigh TEMRA clonotypes than of TEM or TCM clonotypes was made up of expanded effector clonotypes. Only 13 of the 14 donors were included in some bulk TCR-seq comparisons, suggesting that not every subset was available for every donor. The limitation that the direction of differentiation between precursor and effector cells cannot be definitively established by a human observational design was noted by the authors. Compared with the TCM and TEM subsets, the IL-7Rhigh and IL-7R- TEMRA subsets had more restricted TCR repertoires, marked by lower diversity and more expanded clonotypes.

Relative to its sample, this clonotype is large (0.1 to 1%). The antigen it binds to is not known. No base qualities exist here, and no much larger clone lies one base off it. To test a precursor-effector relationship among CD4 cytotoxic T cells, bulk UMI-based TCR sequencing was performed on four sorted CD4+ memory subsets (TCM, TEM, IL-7Rhigh TEMRA, IL-7R- TEMRA). Cells were obtained from peripheral blood mononuclear cells that had been isolated from human blood. TCRdb names Illumina MiSeq as the instrument used. In the authors' own workflow: To quantify repertoire diversity, the Shannon-Wiener index was calculated using VDJtools. TCRbeta clonotypes with a clonotype frequency of at least 3 were defined as expanded. TCRdb trimmed the raw reads at Q25, called clones with MiXCR and kept productive beta chains. Rows are unified per CDR3 protein, each entry keeping the most common DNA and genes. The V and J calls here are based on TCRdb, not the publication. This sample lists some 480 distinct CDR3 sequences; 15% were detected once. The leading ten clones occupy 12% of the sample.

The source material was memory CD4+ T cells from blood (PBMCs). The TCR sequence derives from a human donor in good health.

The DNA sequence is TGTGCCAGCAGTTGGGGTTCGCTGGGCCCCGGGGAGCTGTTTTTT. This is translated as CASSWGSLGPGELFF. The chain joins TRBV28 to TRBJ2-2; no D segment can be confidently identified. Relative to germline, V is 4 bases shorter and J is 6 bases shorter, with 15 bases between their ends. Taken from the germline V gene, the CDR1 and CDR2 loops are MDHEN and SYDVKM. The CDR3 goes from the cysteine to the phenylalanine over 15 residues. The sequence is cut down to CDR3 DNA, 45 bases in frame from base 1. The variable domain in full, with residues beyond the CDR3 obtained from the reference TRBV28 and TRBJ2-2 genes, is DVKVTQSSRYLVKRTGEKVFLECVQDMDHENMFWYRQDPGLGLRLIYFSYDVKMKEKGDIPEGYSVSREKKERFSLILESASTNQTSMYLCASSWGSLGPGELFFGEGSRLTVL.